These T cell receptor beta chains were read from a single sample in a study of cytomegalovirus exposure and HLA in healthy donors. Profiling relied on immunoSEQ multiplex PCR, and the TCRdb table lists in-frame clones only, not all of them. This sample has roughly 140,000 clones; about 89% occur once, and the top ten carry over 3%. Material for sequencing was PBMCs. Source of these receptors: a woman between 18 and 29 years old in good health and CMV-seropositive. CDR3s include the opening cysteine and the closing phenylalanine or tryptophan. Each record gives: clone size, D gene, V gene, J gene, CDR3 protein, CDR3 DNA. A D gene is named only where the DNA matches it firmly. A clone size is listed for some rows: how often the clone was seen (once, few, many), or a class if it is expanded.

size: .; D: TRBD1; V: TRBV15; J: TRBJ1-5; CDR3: CATSRKGQGNQPQHF; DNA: TGTGCCACCAGCAGAAAGGGACAGGGAAATCAGCCCCAGCATTTT
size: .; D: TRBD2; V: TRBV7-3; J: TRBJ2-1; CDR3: CASSDRAGGIGNEQFF; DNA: TGTGCCAGCAGCGACAGAGCGGGAGGTATAGGCAATGAGCAGTTCTTC
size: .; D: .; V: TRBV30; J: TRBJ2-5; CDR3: CAWRQDLSETQYF; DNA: TGTGCCTGGAGGCAGGACTTGTCGGAGACCCAGTACTTC
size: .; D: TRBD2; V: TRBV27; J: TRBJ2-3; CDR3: CASSPAVPSGYTDTQYF; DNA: TGTGCCAGCAGTCCTGCCGTGCCTAGCGGATACACAGATACGCAGTATTTT
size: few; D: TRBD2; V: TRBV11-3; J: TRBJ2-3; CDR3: CASSLGQRENTDTQYF; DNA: TGTGCCAGCAGCTTGGGTCAGCGGGAAAACACAGATACGCAGTATTTT
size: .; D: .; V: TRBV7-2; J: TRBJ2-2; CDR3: CASSLGTSTGELFF; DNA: TGTGCCAGCAGCTTAGGGACTTCCACCGGGGAGCTGTTTTTT
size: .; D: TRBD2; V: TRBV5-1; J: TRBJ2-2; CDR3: CASSLREGLTGELFF; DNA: TGCGCCAGCAGCTTACGGGAGGGCCTTACCGGGGAGCTGTTTTTT
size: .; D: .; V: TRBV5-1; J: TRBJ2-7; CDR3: CASSGGPSSYEQYF; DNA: TGCGCCAGCAGCGGGGGCCCTAGCTCCTACGAGCAGTACTTC
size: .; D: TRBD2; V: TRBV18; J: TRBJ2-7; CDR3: CASSPTSGPYEQYF; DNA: TGTGCCAGCTCACCGACTAGCGGACCCTACGAGCAGTACTTC
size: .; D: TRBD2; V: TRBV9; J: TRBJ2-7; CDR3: CASSPGLALYEQYF; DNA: TGTGCCAGCAGCCCAGGACTAGCCCTCTACGAGCAGTACTTC
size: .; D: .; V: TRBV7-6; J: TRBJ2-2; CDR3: CASSLGSFPGVWGELFF; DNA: TGTGCCAGCAGCTTAGGATCGTTTCCGGGAGTGTGGGGGGAGCTGTTTTTT
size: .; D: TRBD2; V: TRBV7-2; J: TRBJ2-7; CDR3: CASSLVGTSGKKQYF; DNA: TGTGCCAGCAGCTTAGTTGGGACTAGCGGGAAGAAGCAGTACTTC
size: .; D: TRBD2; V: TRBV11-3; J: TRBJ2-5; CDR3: CASSLGPSGETQYF; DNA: TGTGCCAGCAGCTTAGGACCTAGCGGAGAGACCCAGTACTTC
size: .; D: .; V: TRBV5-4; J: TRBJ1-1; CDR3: CASSVDSLGITEAFF; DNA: TGTGCCAGCAGCGTGGACAGCCTCGGAATAACTGAAGCTTTCTTT
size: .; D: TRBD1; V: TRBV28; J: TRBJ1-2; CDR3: CASRETGANYGYTF; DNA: TGTGCCAGCAGAGAGACAGGGGCTAACTATGGCTACACCTTC
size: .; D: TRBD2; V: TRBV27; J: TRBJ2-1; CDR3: CASSSTLWEGFHEQFF; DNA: TGTGCCAGCAGTTCAACTTTGTGGGAGGGGTTCCATGAGCAGTTCTTC
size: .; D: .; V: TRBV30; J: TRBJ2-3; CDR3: CAWSVVEGTDTQYF; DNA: TGTGCCTGGAGTGTAGTCGAGGGCACAGATACGCAGTATTTT
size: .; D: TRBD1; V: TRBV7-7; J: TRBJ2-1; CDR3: CASSRGGAGYNEQFF; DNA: TGTGCCAGCAGCCGAGGGGGCGCGGGCTACAATGAGCAGTTCTTC
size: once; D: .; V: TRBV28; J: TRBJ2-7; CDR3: CASSYTSSEQYF; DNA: TGTGCCAGCAGTTATACTAGCTCCGAGCAGTACTTC
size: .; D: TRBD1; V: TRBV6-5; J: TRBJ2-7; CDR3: CASSSPGQGAYEQYF; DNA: TGTGCCAGCAGTTCACCGGGACAGGGGGCCTACGAGCAGTACTTC
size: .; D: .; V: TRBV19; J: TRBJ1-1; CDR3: CASSIEQGSMNTEAFF; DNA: TGTGCCAGTAGTATAGAACAGGGATCCATGAACACTGAAGCTTTCTTT
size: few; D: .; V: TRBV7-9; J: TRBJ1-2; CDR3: CASSLGRAFYGYTF; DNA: TGTGCCAGCAGCTTAGGGCGGGCGTTTTATGGCTACACCTTC
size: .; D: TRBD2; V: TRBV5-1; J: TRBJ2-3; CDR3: CASSTAGGTDTQYF; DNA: TGCGCCAGCAGCACGGCGGGAGGGACAGATACGCAGTATTTT
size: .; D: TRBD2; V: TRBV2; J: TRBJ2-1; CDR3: CASTGGEDNEQFF; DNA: TGTGCCAGCACCGGGGGGGAAGACAATGAGCAGTTCTTC
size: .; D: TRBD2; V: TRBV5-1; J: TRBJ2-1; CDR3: CASSLGSSGSNEQFF; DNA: TGCGCCAGCAGCTTGGGCTCTAGCGGGAGCAATGAGCAGTTCTTC
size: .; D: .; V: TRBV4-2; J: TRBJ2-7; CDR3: CASFPRGAPCYEQYF; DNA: TGTGCCAGCTTCCCTCGGGGGGCGCCTTGCTACGAGCAGTACTTC
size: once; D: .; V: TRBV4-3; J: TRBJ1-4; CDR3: CASSQSTGELFF; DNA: TGCGCCAGCAGCCAATCGACCGGGGAACTGTTTTTT
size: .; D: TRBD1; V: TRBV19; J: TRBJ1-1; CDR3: CASSTWDRESAEAFF; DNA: TGTGCCAGTAGTACCTGGGACAGGGAGAGCGCTGAAGCTTTCTTT
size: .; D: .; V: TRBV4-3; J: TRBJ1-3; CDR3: CASSQARGGYGNTIYF; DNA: TGCGCCAGCAGCCAAGCTCGGGGGGGTTATGGAAACACCATATATTTT
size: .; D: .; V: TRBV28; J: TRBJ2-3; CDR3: CASSWGDSTDTQYF; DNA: TGTGCCAGCAGTTGGGGGGATAGCACAGATACGCAGTATTTT
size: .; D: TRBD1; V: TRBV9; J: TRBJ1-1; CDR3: CASSGPRTGGGTEAFF; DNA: TGTGCCAGCAGCGGACCACGGACAGGGGGCGGGACTGAAGCTTTCTTT
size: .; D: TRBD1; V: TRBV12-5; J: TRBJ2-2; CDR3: CASGLGTGMNTGELFF; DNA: TGTGCTAGTGGTTTGGGGACAGGGATGAACACCGGGGAGCTGTTTTTT
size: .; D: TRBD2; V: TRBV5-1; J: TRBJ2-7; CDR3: CASSPTSGSDYEQYF; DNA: TGCGCCAGCAGTCCTACTAGCGGGAGTGACTACGAGCAGTACTTC
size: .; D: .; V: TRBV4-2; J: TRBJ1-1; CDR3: CASSQGKDNKNTEAFF; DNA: TGTGCCAGCAGCCAAGGAAAGGACAACAAGAACACTGAAGCTTTCTTT
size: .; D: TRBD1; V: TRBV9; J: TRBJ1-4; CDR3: CASSDKVQGAEKLFF; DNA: TGTGCCAGCAGCGACAAAGTACAGGGGGCCGAAAAACTGTTTTTT
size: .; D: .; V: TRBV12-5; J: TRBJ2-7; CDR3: CARRPRLGPHRYEQYF; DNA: TGTGCTAGAAGACCCCGGCTAGGCCCTCATAGGTACGAGCAGTACTTC
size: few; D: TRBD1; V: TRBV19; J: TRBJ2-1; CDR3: CASDPGQGWNEQFF; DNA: TGTGCCAGTGATCCCGGACAGGGCTGGAATGAGCAGTTCTTC
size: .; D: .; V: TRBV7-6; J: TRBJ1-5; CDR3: CASSPEGEYSNQPQHF; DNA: TGTGCCAGCAGCCCAGAGGGGGAATATAGCAATCAGCCCCAGCATTTT
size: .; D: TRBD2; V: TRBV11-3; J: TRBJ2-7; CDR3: CASSLDGTSSYEQYF; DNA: TGTGCCAGCAGCTTAGATGGGACTAGCTCCTACGAGCAGTACTTC
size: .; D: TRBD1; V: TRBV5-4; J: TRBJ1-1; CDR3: CASSLGTGYGTEAFF; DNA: TGTGCCAGCAGCTTGGGGACAGGGTACGGCACTGAAGCTTTCTTT
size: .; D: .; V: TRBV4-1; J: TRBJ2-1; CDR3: CASSQPTGVDEQFF; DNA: TGCGCCAGCAGCCAGCCCACGGGGGTGGATGAGCAGTTCTTC
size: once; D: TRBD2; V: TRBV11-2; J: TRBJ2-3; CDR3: CASSFTAGFTDTQYF; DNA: TGTGCCAGCAGCTTTACAGCGGGATTCACAGATACGCAGTATTTT
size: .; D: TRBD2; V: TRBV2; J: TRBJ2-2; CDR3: CASRTRTSGTVGELFF; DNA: TGTGCCAGCAGGACCCGGACTAGCGGGACAGTCGGGGAGCTGTTTTTT
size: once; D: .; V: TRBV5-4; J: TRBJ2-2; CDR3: CASSPRGAVTGELFF; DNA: TGTGCCAGCAGCCCTCGGGGGGCGGTAACCGGGGAGCTGTTTTTT
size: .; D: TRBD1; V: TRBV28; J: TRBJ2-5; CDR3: CASSPRTGSRETQYF; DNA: TGTGCCAGCAGCCCAAGGACAGGGAGCAGAGAGACCCAGTACTTC
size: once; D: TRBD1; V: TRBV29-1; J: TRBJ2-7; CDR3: CSVEDADRGSYEQYF; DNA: TGCAGCGTTGAAGATGCCGACAGGGGTTCCTACGAGCAGTACTTC
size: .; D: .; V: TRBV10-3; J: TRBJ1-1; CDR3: CAISERKGEAFF; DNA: TGTGCCATCAGTGAGAGGAAGGGGGAAGCTTTCTTT
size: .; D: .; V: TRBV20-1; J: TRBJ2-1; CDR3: CSASTYNEQFF; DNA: TGCAGTGCTAGCACATACAATGAGCAGTTCTTC
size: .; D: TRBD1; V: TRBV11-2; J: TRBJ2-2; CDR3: CASMRRQGATGELFF; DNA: TGTGCCAGCATGCGAAGACAGGGCGCCACCGGGGAGCTGTTTTTT
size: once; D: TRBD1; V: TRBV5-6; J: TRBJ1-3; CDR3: CASSPNRQGGGSSGNTIYF; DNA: TGTGCCAGCAGCCCGAATAGACAGGGAGGCGGTAGTTCTGGAAACACCATATATTTT
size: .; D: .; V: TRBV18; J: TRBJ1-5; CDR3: CASSPGVEQPQHF; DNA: TGTGCCAGCTCCCCGGGGGTGGAGCAGCCCCAGCATTTT
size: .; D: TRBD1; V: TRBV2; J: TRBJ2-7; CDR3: CASSGETGAYEQYF; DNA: TGTGCCAGCAGTGGAGAGACAGGGGCCTACGAGCAGTACTTC